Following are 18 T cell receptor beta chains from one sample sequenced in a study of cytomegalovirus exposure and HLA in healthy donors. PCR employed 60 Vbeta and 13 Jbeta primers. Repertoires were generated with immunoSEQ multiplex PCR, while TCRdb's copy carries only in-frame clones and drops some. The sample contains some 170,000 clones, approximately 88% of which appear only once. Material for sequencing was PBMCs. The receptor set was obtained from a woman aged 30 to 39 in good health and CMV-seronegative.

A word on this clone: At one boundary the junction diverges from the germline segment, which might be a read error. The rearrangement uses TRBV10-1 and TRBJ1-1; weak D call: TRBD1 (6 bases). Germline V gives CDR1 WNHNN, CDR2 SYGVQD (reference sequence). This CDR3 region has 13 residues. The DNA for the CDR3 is TGCGCCAGCAGTGATCCGGACAGAGGTGAAGCTTCCTTT. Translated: CASSDPDRGEASF.

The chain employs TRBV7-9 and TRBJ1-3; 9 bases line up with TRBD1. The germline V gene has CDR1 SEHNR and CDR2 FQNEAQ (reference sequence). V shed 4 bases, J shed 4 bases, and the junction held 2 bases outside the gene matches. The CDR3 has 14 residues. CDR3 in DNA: TGTGCCAGCAGCTACGGGACAGGGGGAAACACCATATATTTT. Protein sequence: CASSYGTGGNTIYF.

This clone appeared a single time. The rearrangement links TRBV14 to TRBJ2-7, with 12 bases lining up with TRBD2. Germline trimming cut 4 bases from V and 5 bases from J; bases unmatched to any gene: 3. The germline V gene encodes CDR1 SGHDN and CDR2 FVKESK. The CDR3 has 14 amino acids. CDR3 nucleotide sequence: TGTGCCAGCAGCCCACTAGCGGGGGGCAACGAGCAGTACTTC. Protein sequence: CASSPLAGGNEQYF.

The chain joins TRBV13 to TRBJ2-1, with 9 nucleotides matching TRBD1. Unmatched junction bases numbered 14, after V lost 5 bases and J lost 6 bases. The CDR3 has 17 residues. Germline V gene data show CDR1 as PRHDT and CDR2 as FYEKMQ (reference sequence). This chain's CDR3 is CASSPPPGTGFSNEQFF. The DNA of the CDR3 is TGTGCCAGCAGCCCGCCGCCCGGGACAGGGTTTTCCAATGAGCAGTTCTTC.

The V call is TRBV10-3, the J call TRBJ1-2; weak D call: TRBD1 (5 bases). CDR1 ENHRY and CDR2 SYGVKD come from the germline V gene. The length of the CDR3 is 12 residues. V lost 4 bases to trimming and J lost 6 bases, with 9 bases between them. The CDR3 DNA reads TGTGCCATCAGTGCGGACACTAATGGCTACACCTTC. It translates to CAISADTNGYTF.

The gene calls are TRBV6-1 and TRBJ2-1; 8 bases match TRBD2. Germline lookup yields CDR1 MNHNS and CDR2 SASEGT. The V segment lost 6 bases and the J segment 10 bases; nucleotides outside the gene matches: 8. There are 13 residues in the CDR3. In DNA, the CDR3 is TGTGCCAGCAGGGACGGGAGGGTCGGAGAGCAGTTCTTC. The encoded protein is CASRDGRVGEQFF.

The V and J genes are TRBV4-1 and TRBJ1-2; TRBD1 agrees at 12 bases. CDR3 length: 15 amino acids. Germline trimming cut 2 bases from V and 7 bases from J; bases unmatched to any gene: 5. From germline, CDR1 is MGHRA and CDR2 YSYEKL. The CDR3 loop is CASSQQGQGAAGYTF. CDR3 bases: TGCGCCAGCAGCCAACAGGGACAGGGGGCGGCTGGCTACACCTTC.

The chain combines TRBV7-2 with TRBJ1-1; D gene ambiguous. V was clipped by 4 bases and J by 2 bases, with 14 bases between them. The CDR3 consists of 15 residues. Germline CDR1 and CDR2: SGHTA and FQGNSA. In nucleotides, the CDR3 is TGTGCCAGCAGCTCTCCCCATCTAATTAACACTGAAGCTTTCTTT. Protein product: CASSSPHLINTEAFF.

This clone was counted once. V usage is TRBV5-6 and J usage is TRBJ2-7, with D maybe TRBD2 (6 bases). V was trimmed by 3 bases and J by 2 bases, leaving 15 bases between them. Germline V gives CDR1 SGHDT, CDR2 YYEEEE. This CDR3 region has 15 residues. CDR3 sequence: CASSWGRTGAYEQYF. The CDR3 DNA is TGTGCCAGCAGCTGGGGTCGGACGGGAGCCTACGAGCAGTACTTC. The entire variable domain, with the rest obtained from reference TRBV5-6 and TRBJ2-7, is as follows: DAGVTQSPTHLIKTRGQQVTLRCSPKSGHDTVSWYQQALGQGPQFIFQYYEEEERQRGNFPDRFSGHQFPNYSSELNVNALLLGDSALYLCASSWGRTGAYEQYFGPGTRLTVT.

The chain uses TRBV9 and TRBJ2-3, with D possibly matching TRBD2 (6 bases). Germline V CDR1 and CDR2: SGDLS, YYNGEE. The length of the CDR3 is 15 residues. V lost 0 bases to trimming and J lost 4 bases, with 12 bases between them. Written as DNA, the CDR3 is TGTGCCAGCAGCGTAGTGGGGGGAGATCCAGATACGCAGTATTTT. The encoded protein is CASSVVGGDPDTQYF.

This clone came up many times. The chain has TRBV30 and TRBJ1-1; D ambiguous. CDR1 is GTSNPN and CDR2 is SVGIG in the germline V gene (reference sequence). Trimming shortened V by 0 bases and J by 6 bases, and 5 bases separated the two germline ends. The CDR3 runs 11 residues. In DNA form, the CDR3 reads TGTGCCTGGAGTGTACGGGCTGAAGCTTTCTTT. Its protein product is CAWSVRAEAFF.

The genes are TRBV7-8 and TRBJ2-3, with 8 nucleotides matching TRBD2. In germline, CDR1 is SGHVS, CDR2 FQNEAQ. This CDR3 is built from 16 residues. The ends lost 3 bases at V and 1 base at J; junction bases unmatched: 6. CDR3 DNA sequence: TGTGCCAGCAGCTTCGGGGGGGGCCAGGGCACAGATACGCAGTATTTT. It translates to CASSFGGGQGTDTQYF.

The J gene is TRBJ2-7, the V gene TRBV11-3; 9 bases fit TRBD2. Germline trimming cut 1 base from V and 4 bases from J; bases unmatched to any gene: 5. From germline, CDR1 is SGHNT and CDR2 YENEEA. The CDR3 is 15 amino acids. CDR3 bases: TGTGCCAGCAGCTTAGGAGGTAGCGGGAGTTACGAGCAGTACTTC. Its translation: CASSLGGSGSYEQYF.

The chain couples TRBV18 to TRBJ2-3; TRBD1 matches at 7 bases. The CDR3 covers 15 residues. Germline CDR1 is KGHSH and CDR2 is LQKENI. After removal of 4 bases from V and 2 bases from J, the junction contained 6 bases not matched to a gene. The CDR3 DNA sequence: TGTGCCAGCTCACGAACCGGGACAGACACAGATACGCAGTATTTT. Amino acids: CASSRTGTDTDTQYF.

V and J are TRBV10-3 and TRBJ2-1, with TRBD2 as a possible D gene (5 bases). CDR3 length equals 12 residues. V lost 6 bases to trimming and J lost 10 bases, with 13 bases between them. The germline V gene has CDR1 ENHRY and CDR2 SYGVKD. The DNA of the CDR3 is TGTGCCATCAGGGGCCGGCCGGGGGAGCAGTTCTTC. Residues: CAIRGRPGEQFF.

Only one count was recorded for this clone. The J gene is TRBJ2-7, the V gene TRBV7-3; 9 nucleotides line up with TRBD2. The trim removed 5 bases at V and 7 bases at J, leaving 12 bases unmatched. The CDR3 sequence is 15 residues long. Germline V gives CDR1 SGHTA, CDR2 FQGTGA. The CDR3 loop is CASSPGGSGRREQYF. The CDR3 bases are TGTGCCAGCAGCCCGGGTGGTAGCGGGAGAAGGGAGCAGTACTTC.

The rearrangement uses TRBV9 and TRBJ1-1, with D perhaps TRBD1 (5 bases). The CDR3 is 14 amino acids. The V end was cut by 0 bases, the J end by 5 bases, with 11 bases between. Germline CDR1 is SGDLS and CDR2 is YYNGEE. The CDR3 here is CASSVATGVTEAFF. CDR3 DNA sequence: TGTGCCAGCAGCGTAGCTACGGGGGTGACTGAAGCTTTCTTT. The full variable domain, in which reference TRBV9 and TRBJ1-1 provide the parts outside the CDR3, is DSGVTQTPKHLITATGQRVTLRCSPRSGDLSVYWYQQSLDQGLQFLIQYYNGEERAKGNILERFSAQQFPDLHSELNLSSLELGDSALYFCASSVATGVTEAFFGQGTRLTVV.

The CDR3 sequence is CASSFGTGSYEQYF. Here the CDR3 DNA reads TGTGCCAGCAGTTTTGGGACAGGGTCCTACGAGCAGTACTTC. The chain carries TRBV27 and TRBJ2-7; 9 bases are shared with TRBD1. Unmatched junction bases numbered 1, after V lost 3 bases and J lost 1 base. There are 14 residues in the CDR3. Germline lookup yields CDR1 MNHEY and CDR2 SMNVEV (reference sequence).